This T cell receptor beta chain stems from a study of OX40 agonist ivuxolimab in advanced cancers. Germline values: CDR1 KGHSH, CDR2 LQKENI. The CDR3 is made up of 15 amino acids. V shed 6 bases and J shed 0 bases, with 15 bases lying between them. Some clones are missing from TCRdb's copy, which holds only in-frame ones; the method was immunoSEQ multiplex PCR. The sample consists of around 70,000 clones, around nine tenths of them appearing once. The sample here was CD4+ or CD8+ T cells sorted from blood, taken in a trial of the OX40 agonist ivuxolimab. The J gene is TRBJ2-7, the V gene TRBV18; the D gene could be TRBD1 or TRBD2 (5 bases each). This clonotype originated in an adult with an advanced solid tumor such as melanoma, head and neck, liver or kidney cancer. The CDR3 DNA reads TGTGCCAGCTCCCCGGATGAGGGGTCCTCCTACGAGCAGTACTTC. Its protein is CASSPDEGSSYEQYF.